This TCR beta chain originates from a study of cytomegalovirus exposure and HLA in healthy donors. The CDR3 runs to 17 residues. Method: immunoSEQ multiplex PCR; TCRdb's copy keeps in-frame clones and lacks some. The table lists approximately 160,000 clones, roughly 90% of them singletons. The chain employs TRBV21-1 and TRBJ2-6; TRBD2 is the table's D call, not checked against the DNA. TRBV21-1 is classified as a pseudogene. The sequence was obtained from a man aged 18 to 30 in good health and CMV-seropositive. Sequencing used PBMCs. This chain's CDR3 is CASSKTSGRTGANVLTF. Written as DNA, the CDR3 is TGTGCCAGCAGCAAGACTAGCGGGAGAACTGGGGCCAACGTCCTGACTTTC.